This T cell receptor beta chain emerged from a study of blood T cells in healthy people across ages. Through a sample-barcoded 5' primer and a J-beta primer mix, a second PCR was run for roughly 7 to 11 cycles. TCRdb itself ran the 5' RACE reads through MiXCR, one entry per CDR3 protein. The profile covers more than 800,000 distinct CDR3 sequences, with 29% appearing a single time and about 18% taken by the ten largest. The CDR3 runs to 12 residues. Germline assignment: CDR1 MNHNS and CDR2 SASEGT. Unmatched junction bases numbered 2, after V lost 4 bases and J lost 7 bases. This receptor was obtained from an elderly woman in good health. The chain uses TRBV6-1 and TRBJ1-2, with TRBD1 matching 8 bases. Specimen: blood. Written as DNA, the CDR3 is TGTGCCAGCAGTGCCGGGACAGGTGGCTACACCTTC. This codes for CASSAGTGGYTF.